A single sample is the source of the 9 T cell receptor beta chains below, sequenced in a study of cytomegalovirus exposure and HLA in healthy donors. It was with 60 Vbeta and 13 Jbeta primers that the PCR ran. Clones were read by immunoSEQ multiplex PCR, and TCRdb kept only the in-frame ones, dropping some. The sample yields roughly 190,000 clones, more than 75% seen once. Sequenced: PBMCs. The receptors originated from a woman aged 45-59 years in good health and CMV-seropositive.

V is TRBV10-3 and J is TRBJ2-7; maybe TRBD1 (6 bases). CDR3 size: 12 residues. Trimming stripped 5 bases from V and 6 bases from J, with 11 bases between. Germline CDR1 ENHRY, CDR2 SYGVKD. The CDR3 spells CAISHKGVEQYF. Written as DNA, the CDR3 is TGTGCCATCAGTCATAAGGGGGTCGAGCAGTACTTC.

This chain joins TRBV28 and TRBJ1-5, with D possibly matching TRBD1 (6 bases). Germline-derived CDR1 and CDR2 are MDHEN and SYDVKM. V was cut by 5 bases and J by 6 bases, with 17 bases left in between. This CDR3 has 15 amino acids. CDR3 DNA sequence: TGTGCCAGCAGTGGGCAGGGGCAACGGGGTCAGCCCCAGCATTTT. Translating gives CASSGQGQRGQPQHF.

The genes are TRBV28 and TRBJ2-3, with D possibly matching TRBD2 (6 bases). Germline CDR1 and CDR2: MDHEN and SYDVKM. The CDR3 is 15 residues long. V gave up 0 bases and J gave up 1 base, with 8 bases separating them. CDR3 sequence reads: CASSLWGGGTDTQYF. The CDR3 region has the DNA TGTGCCAGCAGTTTATGGGGCGGGGGCACAGATACGCAGTATTTT.

The rearrangement uses TRBV9 and TRBJ2-5, with 7 bases matching TRBD1. The DNA matches TRBJ2-7 better at its end, which makes the J call doubtful. This CDR3 spans 14 amino acids. Germline CDR1 SGDLS, CDR2 YYNGEE. CDR3 sequence (DNA): TGTGCCAGCAGCCCCCGCCAGGGGGCCTACGAGCAGTACTTC. Translation gives CASSPRQGAYEQYF.

V is TRBV5-1 and J is TRBJ1-3; D call uncertain. This CDR3 region has 15 residues. Trimming stripped 4 bases from V and 6 bases from J, with 17 bases between. Germline V lookup: CDR1 SGHRS, CDR2 YFSETQ. CDR3 in amino acids: CASSPDTSRENTIYF. For the CDR3, the DNA is TGCGCCAGCAGCCCCGACACATCGCGGGAAAACACCATATATTTT.

The chain uses TRBV27 and TRBJ1-5; TRBD1 aligns across 9 bases. Trimming removed 5 bases from V and 5 bases from J; junction bases left unmatched: 4. Germline V gives CDR1 MNHEY, CDR2 SMNVEV (reference sequence). CDR3 length: 14 residues. The chain's CDR3 is CASSQDRGDQPQHF. The CDR3 DNA reads TGTGCCAGCAGTCAGGACAGGGGAGATCAGCCCCAGCATTTT.

The J gene is TRBJ2-1, the V gene TRBV7-3, with TRBD1 matching over 10 bases. The CDR3 has 13 residues. The V gene end was trimmed by 5 bases and the J gene end by 10 bases; junction bases not matched to a gene: 5. From germline, CDR1 is SGHTA and CDR2 FQGTGA. The CDR3 region is CASSAGTGVEQFF. The CDR3 DNA is TGTGCCAGCAGCGCCGGGACAGGGGTAGAGCAGTTCTTC.

The gene calls are TRBV7-9 and TRBJ2-5, with a possible D match to TRBD2 (6 bases). Trimming stripped 2 bases from V and 9 bases from J, with 16 bases between. In germline, CDR1 is SEHNR, CDR2 FQNEAQ (reference sequence). CDR3 length equals 14 residues. The CDR3 is CASSLSWSERAQYF. In nucleotides, the CDR3 is TGTGCCAGCAGCTTATCATGGAGTGAGCGGGCCCAGTACTTC.

This clone occurred a few times. V gene TRBV6-5 combines with J gene TRBJ2-1, with D perhaps TRBD2 (5 bases). From germline, CDR1 is MNHEY and CDR2 SVGAGI. V dropped 5 bases and J dropped 6 bases, with 11 bases sitting between them. CDR3 length equals 13 residues. The CDR3 sequence: CASSTQRANEQFF. The CDR3 region has the DNA TGTGCCAGCAGTACTCAGAGGGCCAATGAGCAGTTCTTC.